The subject of this entry is one T cell receptor beta chain. These data are taken from a study of T cell responses to AZD1222 COVID-19 vaccine. Only in-frame clones appear in the TCRdb table, and some are missing; sequencing was by immunoSEQ multiplex PCR. The sample contains about 150,000 clones, 80% to 95% of which appear only once. Germline V gene lookup returns CDR1 SEHNR and CDR2 FQNEAQ (reference sequence). V lost 5 bases and J lost 3; bases outside the gene matches: 7. This CDR3 is 17 amino acids long. The clonotype comes from an adult who received the AZD1222 COVID-19 vaccine. The chain joins TRBV7-9 to TRBJ2-3; 14 positions match TRBD2. The sample was peripheral blood, taken 28 days after the second AZD1222 dose. The CDR3 loop is CASSPRLAGGLTDTQYF. The DNA of the CDR3 is TGTGCCAGCAGCCCACGACTAGCGGGAGGGCTAACAGATACGCAGTATTTT.